This T cell receptor (beta chain) emerged from a study of blood T cell repertoires in COVID-19. The overall study: Acute and convalescent COVID-19 specimens originated in the United States, Italy and Spain.

CDR1 and CDR2 (germline): MNHEY, SVGAGI. The CDR3 covers 15 residues. The V segment lost 6 bases and the J segment 2 bases; nucleotides outside the gene matches: 3. Per the original data handling: Amplification of reference gene primers was used by the study to estimate nucleated cell counts. TCRdb's table, derived via immunoSEQ multiplex PCR, lists solely in-frame clones and lacks some. Clone size and V and J calls were adopted from that table, with D and trimming inferred from the DNA. This repertoire shows about 160,000 clones, 82% found once; its top ten account for 7%. Sample: peripheral blood. V and J are TRBV6-5 and TRBJ2-1, with 11 bases identical to TRBD2. This clonotype was sampled from a woman aged 40 to 50 with COVID-19, enrolled during active disease. The DNA for the CDR3 is TGTGCCAGCAGGCTAGCGGGAGGTGCCTACAATGAGCAGTTCTTC. It specifies CASRLAGGAYNEQFF.